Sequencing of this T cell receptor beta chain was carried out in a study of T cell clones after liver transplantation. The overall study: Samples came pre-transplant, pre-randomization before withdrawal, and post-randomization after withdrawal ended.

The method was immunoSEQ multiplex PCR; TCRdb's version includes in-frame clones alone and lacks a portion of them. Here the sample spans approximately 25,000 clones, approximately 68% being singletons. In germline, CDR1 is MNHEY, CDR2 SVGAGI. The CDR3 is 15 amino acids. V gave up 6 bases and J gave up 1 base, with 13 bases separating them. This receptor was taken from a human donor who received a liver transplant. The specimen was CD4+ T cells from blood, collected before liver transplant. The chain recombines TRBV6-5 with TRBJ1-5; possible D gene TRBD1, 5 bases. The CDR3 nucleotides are TGTGCCAGCAGCCTCGACAGTTGGAGCAATCAGCCCCAGCATTTT. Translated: CASSLDSWSNQPQHF.